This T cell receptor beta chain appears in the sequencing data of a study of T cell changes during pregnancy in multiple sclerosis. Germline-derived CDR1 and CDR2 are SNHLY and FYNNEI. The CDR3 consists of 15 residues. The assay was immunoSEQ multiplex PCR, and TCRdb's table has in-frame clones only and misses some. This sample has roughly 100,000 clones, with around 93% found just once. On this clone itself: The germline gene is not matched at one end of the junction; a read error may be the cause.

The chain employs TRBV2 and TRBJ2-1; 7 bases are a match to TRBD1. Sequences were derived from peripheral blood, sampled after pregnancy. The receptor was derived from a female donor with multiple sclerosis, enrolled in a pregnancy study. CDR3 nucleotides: TGTGCCAGCAGCGAAGGAAAGGGGGCGCGGAATGAGCAGTTCTTC. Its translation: CASSEGKGARNEQFF.